Described below is a single T cell receptor beta chain sequence and its context. Its antigen is unidentified. The length of the CDR3 is 15 residues. V dropped 1 base and J dropped 6 bases, with 12 bases sitting between them. Preparation of TCR beta libraries was done by quantitative 5'-RACE with molecular barcodes. TCRdb re-called the 5' RACE reads with MiXCR, one entry per CDR3 protein. The sample consists of under 150,000 distinct CDR3 sequences, over 7% of them appearing once. This record comes from a study of CD8 T cells in ankylosing spondylitis. Study-wide points: What appeared characteristic of ankylosing spondylitis blood was a TCR beta motif of eight highly homologous variants.

The source is a male donor with ankylosing spondylitis or in good health (not recorded which). The gene calls are TRBV12-3 or TRBV12-4 and TRBJ2-2; the D is unclear. Sequenced sample: blood, either unsorted or a sorted T cell fraction (not recorded which). CDR3 protein: CASSLVEVRAGELFF. In nucleotides, the CDR3 is TGTGCCAGCAGTTTAGTTGAAGTCCGGGCCGGGGAGCTGTTTTTT.